This TCR beta chain derives from a study of blood T cells in healthy people across ages. Through a sample-barcoded 5' primer and a J-beta primer mix, a second PCR was run for 7 to 11 cycles. Each CDR3 protein gets one entry after TCRdb re-called the 5' RACE reads with MiXCR. The sample yields hundreds of thousands of distinct CDR3 sequences, about 48% seen once. V was cut by 0 bases and J by 6 bases, with 22 bases left in between. Germline V gene sequence: CDR1 SGHRS, CDR2 YFSETQ. This CDR3 is 18 amino acids long. The extraction recovered at least 5.5 micrograms of total RNA per sample. This clonotype was obtained from a man older than 75 in good health. The chain employs TRBV5-1 and TRBJ2-1, with a weak D call TRBD1 (6 bases). The sequenced sample was blood. The CDR3 nucleotides are TGCGCCAGCAGCTTGGTTGCAACAACCGCAGGGGTCGGCAATGAGCAGTTCTTC. Translation: CASSLVATTAGVGNEQFF. The entire variable domain, with the rest obtained from reference TRBV5-1 and TRBJ2-1, is as follows: KAGVTQTPRYLIKTRGQQVTLSCSPISGHRSVSWYQQTPGQGLQFLFEYFSETQRNKGNFPGRFSGRQFSNSRSEMNVSTLELGDSALYLCASSLVATTAGVGNEQFFGPGTRLTVL.